This entry lists 16 T cell receptor beta chains sequenced from one sample in a study of low-dose radiotherapy and immunotherapy resistance in tumors (dated by TCRdb to between 2021 and 2024). Sequencing took place on an Illumina HiSeq 2500. First-strand cDNA was synthesized using Superscript III and a set of TRAV- and TRBV-specific primers, so that both TCRalpha and TCRbeta chains were covered. TCRs were amplified with Phusion for roughly 19 PCR cycles, with a constant-region primer paired with the adapter attached to the V primers. Through fastp at Q25 and MiXCR, TCRdb rebuilt clones from the public reads, retaining in-frame beta chains. CDR3 protein duplicates are merged, each entry listing the most common genes and DNA. Present in this sample are some 57,000 distinct CDR3 sequences, around 25% of which were seen just once. The ten biggest clones cover approximately 5.7% of the sample. Interpreted using the paper, the time point label stands for: before trial treatment.

The sequences come from PBMCs, collected before treatment. These receptors all stem from a male donor with prostate cancer.

This clonotype came up a few times. V is TRBV6-1 and J is TRBJ2-7; D ambiguous. The V and J ends lost 0 bases and 4 bases respectively, with 7 bases between them. The CDR3 consists of 13 residues. Germline V CDR1 and CDR2: MNHNS, SASEGT. The CDR3: CASSEAGWYEQYF. The DNA for the CDR3 is TGTGCCAGCAGTGAAGCGGGCTGGTACGAGCAGTACTTC.

At least ten counts were recorded for this clonotype. The chain employs TRBV6-5 and TRBJ2-3, with 8 nucleotides matching TRBD2. Germline V gene sequence: CDR1 MNHEY, CDR2 SVGAGI. The junction had 12 bases not matched to a gene; V was cut back by 6 bases and J by 4 bases. CDR3 length: 16 residues. The DNA of the CDR3 is TGTGCCAGCAGCCGACCGGGAAGCGGGGGAGCAGATACGCAGTATTTT. Translation gives CASSRPGSGGADTQYF.

This clonotype was detected many times. The chain uses TRBV19 and TRBJ2-7, with D perhaps matching TRBD2 (6 bases). Trimming shortened V by 7 bases and J by 2 bases, and 12 bases separated the two germline ends. Per germline, CDR1 LNHDA and CDR2 SQIVND (reference sequence). CDR3 length: 13 amino acids. This CDR3 is CASNPGGTYEQYF. In DNA, the CDR3 is TGTGCCAGTAACCCCGGGGGTACCTACGAGCAGTACTTC.

The chain couples TRBV4-1 to TRBJ2-3; 8 bases fit TRBD1. With V trimmed by 0 bases and J by 1 base, 6 bases remained unmatched. The CDR3 has 17 residues. Germline CDR1 reads MGHRA; CDR2 reads YSYEKL. The CDR3 DNA reads TGCGCCAGCAGCCAAGATCCAGGGGGCGCGGGCACAGATACGCAGTATTTT. Amino acid sequence: CASSQDPGGAGTDTQYF.

This clonotype was observed many times. The rearrangement uses TRBV7-9 and TRBJ1-2; 9 nucleotides line up with TRBD1. This CDR3 region has 15 residues. The germline gives CDR1 SEHNR, CDR2 FQNEAQ (reference sequence). V trimming: 5 bases; J trimming: 4 bases; junction bases outside the gene matches: 8. The CDR3 loop reads CASSPGTGNFYGYTF. CDR3 bases: TGTGCCAGCAGCCCGGGGACAGGGAATTTCTATGGCTACACCTTC.

The chain recombines TRBV6-5 with TRBJ2-1; D is unresolved. V was cut by 7 bases and J by 2 bases, with 15 bases left in between. CDR3 length: 15 residues. Germline values: CDR1 MNHEY, CDR2 SVGAGI. The DNA of the CDR3 is TGTGCCAGCAAATTAACGCAAGAACCCTACAATGAGCAGTTCTTC. This sequence encodes CASKLTQEPYNEQFF.

This clonotype was picked up many times. The chain is built from TRBV25-1 and TRBJ2-1; weak D call: TRBD1 (6 bases). Looked up from germline, CDR1 is MGHDK and CDR2 is SYGVNS. The CDR3 contains 11 residues. Trimming pared 10 bases from V and 7 bases from J, leaving 11 bases between. The CDR3 protein is CATKGVNEQFF. The CDR3 coding sequence is TGTGCCACCAAGGGGGTGAATGAGCAGTTCTTC.

V gene TRBV19 combines with J gene TRBJ2-7; 13 bases agree with TRBD2. Looked up from germline, CDR1 is LNHDA and CDR2 is SQIVND (reference sequence). V lost 0 bases, J lost 6 bases, and 5 bases stayed unmatched. The CDR3 totals 16 residues. The CDR3 loop is CASSIDPGLAGVEQYF. The CDR3, as DNA: TGTGCCAGTAGTATAGATCCTGGACTAGCGGGGGTCGAGCAGTACTTC.

This clonotype was counted many times. This rearrangement joins TRBV28 to TRBJ1-1, with D unclear. The CDR3 has 13 amino acids. Germline V lookup: CDR1 MDHEN, CDR2 SYDVKM. The ends were cut back, 3 bases at V and 11 bases at J, with 16 bases in the middle. CDR3 protein: CASSLHNSVGAFF. CDR3 DNA: TGTGCCAGCAGTTTGCACAACTCCGTAGGCGCTTTCTTT.

There are many counts of this clonotype. The V and J genes are TRBV6-2 or TRBV6-3 and TRBJ1-1; possible D gene TRBD1, 6 bases. The V gene's germline CDR1 is MNHEY and CDR2 SVGEGT. The V end was cut by 6 bases, the J end by 6 bases, with 17 bases between. This CDR3 contains 14 residues. The chain's CDR3 is CASSRDRNVAEAFF. CDR3 coding DNA: TGTGCCAGCAGCCGAGACAGGAATGTAGCTGAAGCTTTCTTT.

The sample holds many counts of this clonotype. The rearrangement joins TRBV24-1 to TRBJ2-5, with unresolved D. Germline lookup yields CDR1 KGHDR and CDR2 SFDVKD. CDR3 length: 15 amino acids. Trimming shortened V by 1 base and J by 2 bases, and 10 bases separated the two germline ends. CDR3 in DNA: TGTGCCACCAGTGATTTTGAGCAAGTACAAGAGACCCAGTACTTC. Protein product: CATSDFEQVQETQYF.

This clonotype has ten or more counts. This chain uses TRBV4-1 with TRBJ1-1; TRBD1 is a possible D gene (5 bases). The CDR3 is 14 amino acids. V lost 1 base and J 5 bases, leaving 11 bases between the germline ends. CDR1 and CDR2 (germline): MGHRA, YSYEKL. The CDR3 DNA reads as TGCGCCAGCAGCCAAGCTCAGGGACCGACTGAAGCTTTCTTT. Translating gives CASSQAQGPTEAFF.

This clonotype was found many times. This chain links TRBV3-1 with TRBJ2-6; possibly TRBD1 or TRBD2 for D (5 bases each). Germline CDR1 and CDR2: LGHDT and YNNKEL (reference sequence). Trimming stripped 1 base from V and 0 bases from J, with 10 bases between. This CDR3 is built from 17 residues. The CDR3 protein is CASSQVGTSSGANVLTF. The CDR3 nucleotides read TGTGCCAGCAGCCAAGTAGGGACGAGCTCTGGGGCCAACGTCCTGACTTTC.

This clonotype came up many times. The chain carries TRBV5-4 and TRBJ1-6, with 10 bases that match TRBD1. Germline-derived CDR1 and CDR2 are SGHNT and YYREEE (reference sequence). The V and J ends lost 4 bases and 10 bases, in that order; junction bases with no gene match: 11. The CDR3 spans 16 residues. The CDR3: CASSLPGTGEGSPLHF. The CDR3 nucleotides read TGTGCCAGCAGCCTCCCCGGGACAGGGGAGGGGTCACCCCTCCACTTT. Drawing the rest from reference TRBV5-4 and TRBJ1-6, the complete variable domain is ETGVTQSPTHLIKTRGQQVTLRCSSQSGHNTVSWYQQALGQGPQFIFQYYREEENGRGNFPPRFSGLQFPNYSSELNVNALELDDSALYLCASSLPGTGEGSPLHFGNGTRLTVT.

In its sample, this clonotype was seen many times. V gene TRBV7-2 combines with J gene TRBJ1-1; 10 nucleotides align to TRBD1. CDR3 size: 15 residues. V lost 2 bases and J lost 1; bases outside the gene matches: 1. Germline V lookup: CDR1 SGHTA, CDR2 FQGNSA. The CDR3, as DNA: TGTGCCAGCAGCTTAAGGACAGGGGGGAACACTGAAGCTTTCTTT. Translation gives CASSLRTGGNTEAFF.

This clonotype was counted at least ten times. The V call is TRBV5-6, the J call TRBJ2-5; no clear D. CDR1 SGHDT and CDR2 YYEEEE come from the germline V gene. Trimming pared 1 base from V and 2 bases from J, leaving 9 bases between. The CDR3 runs 14 residues. This CDR3 is CASSLKLLQETQYF. The CDR3 DNA follows: TGTGCCAGCAGCTTGAAACTACTACAAGAGACCCAGTACTTC.